Below are 30 T cell receptor beta chains sequenced from a single sample in a study of blood T cell repertoires in COVID-19. Using immunoSEQ multiplex PCR, the repertoire was profiled, and TCRdb retains in-frame clones only, with some absent. This repertoire shows 300,000 to 350,000 clones, around 90% found once; its top ten account for approximately 6.8%. What was sequenced was peripheral blood. Receptors originate from a woman aged 25 to 39 with COVID-19, enrolled during active disease.

The chain employs TRBV12-5 and TRBJ1-1, with a tentative D call TRBD1 (6 bases). The CDR3 totals 17 residues. Trimming left V 1 base short and J 3 bases short, with 18 bases between. From germline, CDR1 is LGHNT and CDR2 FRNRAP. CDR3 nucleotide sequence: TGTGCTAGTGGTTTGGGTGGATTACAGGGCCCCCACACTGAAGCTTTCTTT. Translating gives CASGLGGLQGPHTEAFF. Together with reference TRBV12-5 and TRBJ1-1, the CDR3 gives the full variable domain: DARVTQTPRHKVTEMGQEVTMRCQPILGHNTVFWYRQTMMQGLELLAYFRNRAPLDDSGMPKDRFSAEMPDATLATLKIQPSEPRDSAVYFCASGLGGLQGPHTEAFFGQGTRLTVV.

The chain recombines TRBV19 with TRBJ2-2; no clear D gene. V lost 6 bases and J lost 2, with 10 bases in between. The CDR3 sequence is 14 residues long. Germline V CDR1 and CDR2: LNHDA, SQIVND (reference sequence). CDR3 sequence (DNA): TGTGCCAGTAGCAGGTCTTTTAACACCGGGGAGCTGTTTTTT. Encoded protein: CASSRSFNTGELFF.

The V gene is TRBV19, the J gene TRBJ2-3; TRBD1 is a possible D gene (6 bases). Germline V gene lookup returns CDR1 LNHDA and CDR2 SQIVND (reference sequence). Trimming removed 4 bases from V and 2 bases from J, with 10 bases in between. The CDR3 runs to 14 residues. The CDR3 DNA reads TGTGCCAGTAGTACAGGGGCCTTCACAGATACGCAGTATTTT. It yields the protein CASSTGAFTDTQYF.

The gene calls are TRBV6-5 and TRBJ2-7; D is uncertain. V gave up 11 bases and J gave up 4 bases, with 24 bases separating them. CDR1 is MNHEY, CDR2 SVGAGI, per germline. The CDR3 extends over 15 amino acids. The chain's CDR3 is CAATAQAPPKYEQYF. The CDR3 nucleotides read TGTGCCGCCACGGCCCAGGCCCCCCCCAAGTACGAGCAGTACTTC.

The genes are TRBV3-1 (or the pseudogene TRBV3-2) and TRBJ2-7; 9 nucleotides line up with TRBD2. V dropped 4 bases and J dropped 4; count of bases not matched to a gene: 5. The CDR3 spans 14 residues. Germline values: CDR1 LGHDT, CDR2 YNNKEL (reference sequence). The CDR3, as DNA: TGTGCCAGCAGCCGCAGACTAGCGGAATACGAGCAGTACTTC. Protein sequence: CASSRRLAEYEQYF.

This chain uses TRBV5-1 with TRBJ1-4, with 10 bases fitting TRBD1. With V trimmed by 2 bases and J by 8 bases, 6 bases remained unmatched. Germline assignment: CDR1 SGHRS and CDR2 YFSETQ. The CDR3 totals 15 residues. Here the CDR3 DNA reads TGCGCCAGCAGCTTCTGGACAGGGGGAGGGGAAAAACTGTTTTTT. It is translated as CASSFWTGGGEKLFF.

The genes are TRBV2 and TRBJ1-5, with D possibly TRBD1 on 5 matching bases. The CDR3 spans 13 residues. In germline, CDR1 is SNHLY, CDR2 FYNNEI. V was trimmed by 11 bases and J by 9 bases, leaving 20 bases between them. The CDR3 protein is CAGSGTLIGPQHF. DNA of the CDR3: TGTGCCGGCTCGGGGACTTTAATAGGGCCCCAGCATTTT.

This rearrangement joins TRBV5-1 to TRBJ1-1; D is possibly TRBD1 (6 bases). The germline V and J ends were trimmed by 5 bases and 1 base, with 12 bases remaining between them. The length of the CDR3 is 14 residues. The germline V gene has CDR1 SGHRS and CDR2 YFSETQ. This chain's CDR3 is CASRPGGGNTEAFF. The CDR3 region has the DNA TGCGCCAGCAGGCCGGGGGGCGGGAACACTGAAGCTTTCTTT.

The rearrangement uses TRBV19 and TRBJ2-1, with TRBD2 matching over 7 bases. This CDR3 has 15 amino acids. Unmatched junction bases numbered 7, after V lost 3 bases and J lost 5 bases. Germline values: CDR1 LNHDA, CDR2 SQIVND (reference sequence). The CDR3 DNA sequence: TGTGCCAGTAGTATCTCCCTAGCGGAGAACAATGAGCAGTTCTTC. It yields the protein CASSISLAENNEQFF. Filled out from reference TRBV19 and TRBJ2-1, the complete variable domain reads DGGITQSPKYLFRKEGQNVTLSCEQNLNHDAMYWYRQDPGQGLRLIYYSQIVNDFQKGDIAEGYSVSREKKESFPLTVTSAQKNPTAFYLCASSISLAENNEQFFGPGTRLTVL.

This rearrangement joins TRBV6-5 to TRBJ1-1; D unclear. The V end lost 0 bases, the J end lost 1 base, and 3 bases lay between the germline ends. The CDR3 sequence is 13 residues long. Germline V lookup: CDR1 MNHEY, CDR2 SVGAGI. The CDR3 reads CASSYSANTEAFF. The CDR3 DNA reads as TGTGCCAGCAGTTACTCAGCGAACACTGAAGCTTTCTTT.

The J gene is TRBJ2-5, the V gene TRBV2, with 7 bases lining up with TRBD1. This CDR3 is built from 12 residues. Germline lookup yields CDR1 SNHLY and CDR2 FYNNEI. The V and J ends lost 4 bases and 4 bases, in that order; junction bases with no gene match: 0. CDR3 in DNA: TGTGCCAGCAGTGGACAGGGAGAGACCCAGTACTTC. Translation: CASSGQGETQYF.

V usage is TRBV2 and J usage is TRBJ2-2; weak D call: TRBD1 (6 bases). The CDR3 runs 14 residues. V lost 6 bases, J lost 1 base, and 9 bases lay in between. The germline V gene encodes CDR1 SNHLY and CDR2 FYNNEI. In DNA, the CDR3 is TGTGCCAGCAGGGGGGCAGAGAACACCGGGGAGCTGTTTTTT. Translated: CASRGAENTGELFF.

This clone was seen a single time. The chain has TRBV5-6 and TRBJ1-1; the match to TRBD1 covers 8 bases. CDR1 is SGHDT and CDR2 is YYEEEE in the germline V gene. The CDR3 sequence is 14 residues long. The junction had 8 bases not matched to a gene; V was cut back by 4 bases and J by 6 bases. CDR3 in amino acids: CASSAAGGGPEAFF. CDR3 in DNA: TGTGCCAGCAGCGCCGCAGGGGGCGGCCCTGAAGCTTTCTTT.

The chain links TRBV4-1 to TRBJ2-5; 10 nucleotides match TRBD2. Per the germline V gene, CDR1 is MGHRA and CDR2 is YSYEKL. V shed 0 bases and J 6 bases; nucleotides not matched to a gene: 10. The CDR3 totals 17 residues. The CDR3 is CASSQDRGLAGVKTQYF. For the CDR3, the DNA is TGCGCCAGCAGCCAAGATCGGGGGCTAGCGGGAGTAAAGACCCAGTACTTC.

V is TRBV2 and J is TRBJ2-5; D is unclear. The length of the CDR3 is 15 residues. V was pared by 3 bases and J by 2 bases, with 13 bases between. Germline V gives CDR1 SNHLY, CDR2 FYNNEI. Here the CDR3 DNA reads TGTGCCAGCAGTGACCGACCCCCACTACAAGAGACCCAGTACTTC. Translation: CASSDRPPLQETQYF.

The rearrangement uses TRBV2 and TRBJ2-5; TRBD1 aligns across 8 bases. CDR3 length: 14 amino acids. J gave up 3 bases and V 3 bases, and 3 bases lay outside the gene matches. The V gene's germline CDR1 is SNHLY and CDR2 FYNNEI. The CDR3 sequence is CASSDSTGEETQYF. The CDR3 DNA reads as TGTGCCAGCAGTGACTCGACAGGGGAAGAGACCCAGTACTTC.

The rearrangement joins TRBV28 to TRBJ2-3; D remains ambiguous. Germline-derived CDR1 and CDR2 are MDHEN and SYDVKM. Trimming cost V 5 bases and J 2 bases, with 8 bases left between them. The CDR3 has 13 amino acids. The CDR3: CASSTTHTDTQYF. The CDR3 DNA reads as TGTGCCAGCAGTACAACACACACAGATACGCAGTATTTT.

The rearrangement joins TRBV7-8 to TRBJ2-1; 9 nucleotides line up with TRBD2. The junction had 2 bases not matched to a gene; V was cut back by 2 bases and J by 0 bases. The CDR3 is 16 amino acids. Germline values: CDR1 SGHVS, CDR2 FQNEAQ. CDR3 bases: TGTGCCAGCAGCTTAAATAGCGGGAGCTCCTACAATGAGCAGTTCTTC. Translated: CASSLNSGSSYNEQFF. Filled out from reference TRBV7-8 and TRBJ2-1, the complete variable domain reads GAGVSQSPRYKVAKRGQDVALRCDPISGHVSLFWYQQALGQGPEFLTYFQNEAQLDKSGLPSDRFFAERPEGSVSTLKIQRTQQEDSAVYLCASSLNSGSSYNEQFFGPGTRLTVL.

The genes are TRBV27 and TRBJ2-3, with 12 positions matching TRBD2. V shed 7 bases, J shed 4 bases, and the junction held 3 bases outside the gene matches. Germline values: CDR1 MNHEY, CDR2 SMNVEV (reference sequence). This CDR3 spans 14 amino acids. The CDR3 bases are TGTGCCAGCAACCTAGCGGGAGGGCCAGATACGCAGTATTTT. It translates to CASNLAGGPDTQYF.

The V call is TRBV28, the J call TRBJ1-1, with D possibly TRBD1 on 6 matching bases. The germline gives CDR1 MDHEN, CDR2 SYDVKM. The V and J ends lost 1 base and 5 bases respectively, with 14 bases between them. This CDR3 region has 15 residues. The DNA for the CDR3 is TGTGCCAGCAGTTTATACGGGGGGCCGGGTACTGAAGCTTTCTTT. Amino acids: CASSLYGGPGTEAFF.

The chain combines TRBV14 with TRBJ2-5; TRBD2 aligns across 12 bases. This CDR3 region has 17 residues. V trimming: 4 bases; J trimming: 1 base; junction bases outside the gene matches: 7. Germline V gene lookup returns CDR1 SGHDN and CDR2 FVKESK. The CDR3 sequence: CASSLAWTSGTQETQYF. Here the CDR3 DNA reads TGTGCCAGCAGCCTGGCGTGGACTAGCGGGACCCAAGAGACCCAGTACTTC.

The CDR3 sequence: CASSFGTSGEISYNEQFF. CDR3 nucleotide sequence: TGCGCCAGCAGCTTCGGGACTAGCGGAGAAATCTCCTACAATGAGCAGTTCTTC. The rearrangement links TRBV5-1 to TRBJ2-1; 11 bases agree with TRBD2. J lost 0 bases, V lost 2 bases, and 7 bases had no gene match. Germline V lookup: CDR1 SGHRS, CDR2 YFSETQ. The length of the CDR3 is 18 residues.

This clone was seen only once. The chain couples TRBV6-5 to TRBJ2-7; TRBD2 aligns across 10 bases. J lost 3 bases, V lost 8 bases, and 10 bases had no gene match. The CDR3 has 15 amino acids. CDR1 and CDR2 from the germline V gene are MNHEY and SVGAGI. CDR3 amino acids: CASGAATSGIYEQYF. DNA of the CDR3: TGTGCCAGCGGGGCCGCAACTAGCGGGATCTACGAGCAGTACTTC.

J is TRBJ1-5 and V is TRBV3-1 (or the pseudogene TRBV3-2); D may be TRBD1 (6 bases). Trimming stripped 4 bases from V and 3 bases from J, with 10 bases between. This CDR3 spans 14 amino acids. Germline values: CDR1 LGHDT, CDR2 YNNKEL (reference sequence). The CDR3 spells CASSPTGPNQPQHF. The CDR3 DNA follows: TGTGCCAGCAGCCCGACAGGCCCCAATCAGCCCCAGCATTTT.

The rearrangement links TRBV30 to TRBJ1-4; 7 bases line up with TRBD1. Germline assignment: CDR1 GTSNPN and CDR2 SVGIG (reference sequence). This CDR3 has 14 amino acids. V was pared by 7 bases and J by 7 bases, with 12 bases of the junction left unmatched. CDR3 in DNA: TGTGCCTTTAGCCACAGGGGCGAGTTTGAAAAACTGTTTTTT. It translates to CAFSHRGEFEKLFF.

The V call is TRBV5-4, the J call TRBJ2-5, with a tentative D call TRBD2 (6 bases). Per germline, CDR1 SGHNT and CDR2 YYREEE (reference sequence). V gave up 4 bases and J gave up 4 bases, with 11 bases separating them. This CDR3 has 13 amino acids. CDR3 region: CASSPWGGETQYF. The CDR3 coding sequence is TGTGCCAGCAGCCCCTGGGGAGGAGAGACCCAGTACTTC.

This chain uses TRBV5-4 with TRBJ1-6; a possible D gene is TRBD1 (6 bases). Germline V gives CDR1 SGHNT, CDR2 YYREEE (reference sequence). This CDR3 has 13 amino acids. Trimming pared 4 bases from V and 8 bases from J, leaving 10 bases between. The CDR3 here is CASSTGIDSPLHF. DNA for the CDR3: TGTGCCAGCAGCACAGGGATTGATTCACCCCTCCACTTT. The full variable domain, with the rest looked up from reference TRBV5-4 and TRBJ1-6, is ETGVTQSPTHLIKTRGQQVTLRCSSQSGHNTVSWYQQALGQGPQFIFQYYREEENGRGNFPPRFSGLQFPNYSSELNVNALELDDSALYLCASSTGIDSPLHFGNGTRLTVT.

This sequence joins TRBV18 and TRBJ2-1, with 12 bases lining up with TRBD2. The CDR3 spans 16 residues. The junction had 5 bases not matched to a gene; V was cut back by 3 bases and J by 5 bases. Germline V gene sequence: CDR1 KGHSH, CDR2 LQKENI. CDR3 coding DNA: TGTGCCAGCTCACCGGGACTAGCGGGCCCCCACAATGAGCAGTTCTTC. It is translated as CASSPGLAGPHNEQFF.

This chain joins TRBV5-1 and TRBJ2-3; TRBD2 aligns across 11 bases. The CDR3 is 16 residues long. Germline V lookup: CDR1 SGHRS, CDR2 YFSETQ. V lost 4 bases to trimming and J lost 1 base; unmatched junction nucleotides: 5. DNA of the CDR3: TGCGCCAGCAGCATCGGGACTAGCGGACGCACAGATACGCAGTATTTT. This gives the protein CASSIGTSGRTDTQYF.

The V gene is TRBV20-1, the J gene TRBJ1-5; D is uncertain. Trimming removed 6 bases at V and 11 bases at J, with 11 bases between. The germline V gene encodes CDR1 DFQATT and CDR2 SNEGSKA (reference sequence). This CDR3 spans 10 amino acids. CDR3 sequence reads: CSAHSKTQHF. The CDR3 bases are TGCAGTGCCCACAGCAAGACCCAGCATTTT.